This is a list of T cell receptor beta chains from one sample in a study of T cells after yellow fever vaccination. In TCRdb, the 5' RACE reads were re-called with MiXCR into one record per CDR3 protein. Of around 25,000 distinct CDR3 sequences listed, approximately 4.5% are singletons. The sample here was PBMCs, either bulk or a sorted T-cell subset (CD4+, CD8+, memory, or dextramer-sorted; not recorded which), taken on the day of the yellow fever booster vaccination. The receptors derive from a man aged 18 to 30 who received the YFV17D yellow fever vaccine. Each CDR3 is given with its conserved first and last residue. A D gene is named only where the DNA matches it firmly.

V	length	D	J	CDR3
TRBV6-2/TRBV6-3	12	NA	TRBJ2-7	CASSSSHVEQYF
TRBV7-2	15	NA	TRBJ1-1	CASSLAMSRNTEAFF
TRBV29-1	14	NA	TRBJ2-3	CSVNPGETTDTQYF
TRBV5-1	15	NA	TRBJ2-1	CASSPLVGSGNEQFF
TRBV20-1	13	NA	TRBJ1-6	CSAREVAGSPLHF
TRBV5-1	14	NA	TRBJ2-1	CASSLSLTGNEQFF
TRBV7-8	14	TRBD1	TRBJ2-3	CASSLSTGADTQYF
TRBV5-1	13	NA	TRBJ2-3	CASSLSGADTQYF
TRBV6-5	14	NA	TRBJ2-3	CASSSTSKTDTQYF
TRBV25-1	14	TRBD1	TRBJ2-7	CATSFGTGSYEQYF
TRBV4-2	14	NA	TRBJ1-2	CASSQGPLGYGYTF
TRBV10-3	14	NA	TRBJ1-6	CAISPGLGLSPLHF
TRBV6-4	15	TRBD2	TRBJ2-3	CASSEGAGAADTQYF
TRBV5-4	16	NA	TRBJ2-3	CASSGETYTFTDTQYF
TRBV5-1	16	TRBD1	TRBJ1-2	CASSLGGGTVGYGYTF
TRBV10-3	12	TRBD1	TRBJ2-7	CATGTGPHEQYF
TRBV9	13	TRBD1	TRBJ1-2	CASSLGQSYGYTF
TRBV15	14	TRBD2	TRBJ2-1	CATSARGGGFEQFF
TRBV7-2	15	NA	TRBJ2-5	CASSLGGGPQETQYF
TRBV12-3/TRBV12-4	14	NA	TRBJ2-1	CASSRGWSYNEQFF
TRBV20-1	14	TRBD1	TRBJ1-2	CSAGGQGANYGYTF
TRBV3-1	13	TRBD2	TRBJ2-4	CASSLRGGNIQYF
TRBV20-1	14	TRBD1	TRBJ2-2	CSAREGQDSGELFF
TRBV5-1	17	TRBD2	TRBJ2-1	CASSLGLAGGSYNEQFF
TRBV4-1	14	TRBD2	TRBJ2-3	CASTTGGRTDTQYF
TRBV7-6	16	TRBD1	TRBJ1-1	CASSGGTGELRTEAFF
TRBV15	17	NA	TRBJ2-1	CATSRDAGTQPYNEQFF
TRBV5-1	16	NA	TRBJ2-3	CASSLGTGYNIDTQYF
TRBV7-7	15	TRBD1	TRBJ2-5	CASSLGTGGQETQYF
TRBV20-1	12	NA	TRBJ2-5	CSAHSSGETQYF
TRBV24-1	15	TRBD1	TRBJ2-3	CATSGWTGPPDTQYF
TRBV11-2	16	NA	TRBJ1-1	CASSRPEGIGWTEAFF
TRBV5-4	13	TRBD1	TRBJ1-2	CASSLTGPYGYTF
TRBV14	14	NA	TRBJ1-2	CASSQAGRGYGYTF
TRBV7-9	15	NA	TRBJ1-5	CASSSADHSNQPQHF
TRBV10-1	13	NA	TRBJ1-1	CASSRQAGGEAFF
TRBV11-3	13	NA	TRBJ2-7	CASSKAVQREQYF
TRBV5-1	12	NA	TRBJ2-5	CASSRDQETQYF
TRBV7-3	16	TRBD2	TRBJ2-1	CASSLEGRGSYNEQFF
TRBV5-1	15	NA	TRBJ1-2	CASSLEAARARSYTF